Described below is a single T cell receptor (beta chain) sequence and its context. No antigen is known for it. Unique molecular identifiers (one per individual cDNA molecule) were attached. TCRdb redid the calling of the 5' RACE reads with MiXCR, one entry per CDR3 protein. The sample lists around 80,000 distinct CDR3 sequences, roughly a tenth seen once, with over 7% in the top ten. This entry is derived from a study of early T cells in non-severe SARS-CoV-2 infection. Turning to the study itself: It was bulk RNA from unsorted whole blood that was sequenced, and the chains were unpaired. Whole-study results and caveats: Private and CD4 specificities were missed by VDJdb matching, which favored anti-spike CD8 responses.

The CDR3 totals 14 residues. Trimming left V 0 bases short and J 3 bases short, with 10 bases between. The germline V gene encodes CDR1 SGHRS and CDR2 YFSETQ. The rearrangement links TRBV5-1 to TRBJ2-7, with D unresolved. The material was whole blood, obtained at baseline. The sequence was obtained from an adult who was a healthcare worker with PCR-confirmed SARS-CoV-2 infection or an uninfected control (not recorded which). Here the CDR3 DNA reads TGCGCCAGCAGCTTGGTTGCCAGAGACTACGAGCAGTACTTC. It specifies CASSLVARDYEQYF.